These 25 T cell receptor beta chains came from one sample sequenced in a study of T cell responses to AZD1222 COVID-19 vaccine. This table comes from immunoSEQ multiplex PCR, and its TCRdb copy is limited to in-frame clones, with some not included. This table has approximately 150,000 clones, roughly 91% appearing once. Here the sequenced sample was peripheral blood, taken on day 0 of AZD1222 vaccination. These receptor sequences come from an adult in good health.

This clone has just one count. The chain couples TRBV13 to TRBJ1-4; no clear D. Trimming stripped 5 bases from V and 7 bases from J, with 17 bases between. This CDR3 has 15 amino acids. CDR1 and CDR2 (germline): PRHDT, FYEKMQ (reference sequence). CDR3 sequence (DNA): TGTGCCAGCAGCCTCCTCGGGCGTGCGAGTGAAAAACTGTTTTTT. Its protein is CASSLLGRASEKLFF.

As regards this clone: Since the CDR3 does not end with the conserved phenylalanine or tryptophan, this likely comes from a read error. It is unclear where the CDR3 begins or ends on the DNA, so no DNA is shown, and the CDR3 is as TCRdb lists it. The chain uses TRBV5-1 and TRBJ2-7; TRBD1, the table's D call, was not compared with the DNA. The CDR3 totals 10 residues, both ends included. Germline-derived CDR1 and CDR2 are SGHRS and YFSETQ. The CDR3 loop reads CASSLVGSPL.

The gene calls are TRBV7-2 and TRBJ2-1; no clear D gene. The CDR3 loop spans 13 amino acids. Germline V gene data show CDR1 as SGHTA and CDR2 as FQGNSA. V shed 1 base and J shed 9 bases, with 10 bases lying between them. CDR3 amino acids: CASSLGLGPEQFF. CDR3 nucleotides: TGTGCCAGCAGCTTAGGGTTGGGCCCTGAGCAGTTCTTC.

The chain joins TRBV6-5 to TRBJ2-1, with D uncertain. The length of the CDR3 is 13 residues. V lost 5 bases and J 7 bases, leaving 12 bases between the germline ends. CDR1 is MNHEY and CDR2 is SVGAGI in the germline V gene. CDR3 region: CASSTYQENEQFF. The CDR3 nucleotides are TGTGCCAGCAGTACTTATCAGGAGAATGAGCAGTTCTTC.

V usage is TRBV29-1 and J usage is TRBJ2-7; 7 bases line up with TRBD2. CDR1 and CDR2 (germline): SQVTM, ANQGSEA. The CDR3 has 16 residues. V lost 0 bases and J lost 2; bases outside the gene matches: 10. The CDR3 region has the DNA TGCAGCGTTGAAGACGCCGTGGGGGGGACCCCCTACGAGCAGTACTTC. This translates into CSVEDAVGGTPYEQYF.

The chain recombines TRBV28 with TRBJ1-1; D gene unclear. The CDR3 loop spans 14 amino acids. Trimming took 5 bases from V and 5 from J, leaving 15 bases between them. Germline V CDR1 and CDR2: MDHEN, SYDVKM. CDR3: CASSPPAGRTEAFF. The CDR3 nucleotides read TGTGCCAGCAGTCCTCCAGCGGGTCGGACTGAAGCTTTCTTT.

CDR3 in amino acids: CASSPGGPGVYGYTF. The CDR3 nucleotides read TGTGCCAGCAGCCCTGGGGGCCCCGGTGTCTATGGCTACACCTTC. V usage is TRBV9 and J usage is TRBJ1-2, with D possibly being TRBD1 (6 bases). Germline V gene sequence: CDR1 SGDLS, CDR2 YYNGEE. CDR3 length: 15 residues. V lost 4 bases and J lost 4, with 17 bases in between.

The chain is built from TRBV19 and TRBJ2-7; TRBD2 aligns across 10 bases. Germline CDR1 and CDR2: LNHDA and SQIVND (reference sequence). CDR3 length: 14 amino acids. The V gene end was trimmed by 4 bases and the J gene end by 7 bases; junction bases not matched to a gene: 7. The CDR3 sequence: CASSTAGGQDEQYF. DNA for the CDR3: TGTGCCAGTAGTACAGCGGGGGGGCAAGATGAGCAGTACTTC.

This clone was found once. V and J are TRBV29-1 and TRBJ1-1; TRBD1 is a possible D gene (5 bases). This CDR3 has 13 residues. The V end was cut by 4 bases, the J end by 1 base, with 10 bases between. The germline gives CDR1 SQVTM, CDR2 ANQGSEA. The DNA for the CDR3 is TGCAGCGTTGCCAGGGTCCCGAACACTGAAGCTTTCTTT. Translating gives CSVARVPNTEAFF.

This rearrangement joins TRBV15 to TRBJ2-7, with no clear D. The V gene lost 1 base and the J gene lost 2 bases, with 3 bases spanning the gap. CDR3 size: 12 residues. The germline V gene has CDR1 LNHNV and CDR2 YYDKDF (reference sequence). CDR3 residues: CATSRGTYEQYF. Written as DNA, the CDR3 is TGTGCCACCAGCAGAGGAACCTACGAGCAGTACTTC.

The genes are TRBV19 and TRBJ1-1; tentative D call: TRBD1 (6 bases). The CDR3 consists of 14 residues. The germline CDR1 and CDR2 sequences are LNHDA and SQIVND (reference sequence). Trimming removed 0 bases at V and 6 bases at J, with 11 bases between. The CDR3 region has the DNA TGTGCCAGTAGTATAGACTCAGGGGCCGCTGAAGCTTTCTTT. Translation gives CASSIDSGAAEAFF.

CDR3 region: CASSQGGGAGGYTF. The CDR3 nucleotides read TGTGCCAGCAGCCAAGGCGGCGGGGCAGGCGGCTACACCTTC. V gene TRBV3-1 (or the pseudogene TRBV3-2) combines with J gene TRBJ1-2, with TRBD1 as a possible D gene (5 bases). This CDR3 region has 14 residues. V was pared by 1 base and J by 8 bases, with 14 bases between. The V gene's germline CDR1 is LGHDT and CDR2 YNNKEL (reference sequence).

The J gene is TRBJ2-7, the V gene TRBV11-1, with TRBD1 matching 10 bases. Per the germline V gene, CDR1 is SGHAT and CDR2 is FQDESV (reference sequence). The CDR3 sequence is 15 residues long. With V trimmed by 6 bases and J by 2 bases, 7 bases remained unmatched. The CDR3 is CASRSRTGGTYEQYF. Written as DNA, the CDR3 is TGTGCCAGCAGGTCTAGGACAGGGGGGACCTACGAGCAGTACTTC.

This chain joins TRBV2 and TRBJ1-2; D call uncertain. V lost 2 bases, J lost 3 bases, and 10 bases lay in between. This CDR3 region has 14 residues. Germline CDR1 and CDR2: SNHLY and FYNNEI. The CDR3 DNA is TGTGCCAGCAGTGAAAAGGCTGGTGACTATGGCTACACCTTC. It is translated as CASSEKAGDYGYTF.

This chain uses TRBV5-4 with TRBJ1-1; a possible D gene is TRBD1 (6 bases). V lost 4 bases to trimming and J lost 1 base, with 14 bases between them. This CDR3 is built from 15 residues. The germline CDR1 and CDR2 sequences are SGHNT and YYREEE (reference sequence). CDR3 residues: CASSPGHLPNTEAFF. Written as DNA, the CDR3 is TGTGCCAGCAGCCCGGGACACCTCCCGAACACTGAAGCTTTCTTT.

This chain connects TRBV3-1 (or the pseudogene TRBV3-2) to TRBJ2-6; no definite D call. From germline, CDR1 is LGHDT and CDR2 YNNKEL (reference sequence). The CDR3 contains 16 residues. V was clipped by 1 base and J by 0 bases, with 7 bases between them. Here the CDR3 reads CASSQGISSGANVLTF. CDR3 coding DNA: TGTGCCAGCAGCCAAGGCATCAGCTCTGGGGCCAACGTCCTGACTTTC.

This rearrangement joins TRBV2 to TRBJ1-1; D call uncertain. Trimming took off 4 bases at V and 0 bases at J, with 6 bases between the two ends. CDR1 and CDR2 from the germline V gene are SNHLY and FYNNEI. The CDR3 consists of 13 residues. The CDR3 here is CASSGQVNTEAFF. The CDR3 DNA sequence: TGTGCCAGCAGTGGCCAGGTGAACACTGAAGCTTTCTTT.

The chain carries TRBV12-3 or TRBV12-4 and TRBJ1-1; D remains ambiguous. CDR3 size: 12 residues. Trimming cost V 10 bases and J 5 bases, with 14 bases left between them. The CDR3 protein is CATGMRGTEAFF. CDR3 bases: TGTGCCACCGGGATGAGAGGGACTGAAGCTTTCTTT.

The chain uses TRBV2 and TRBJ2-3, with D perhaps matching TRBD2 (6 bases). This CDR3 spans 15 amino acids. V was cut by 7 bases and J by 1 base, with 15 bases left in between. CDR1 is SNHLY and CDR2 is FYNNEI in the germline V gene. The CDR3 loop is CASTEGLARTDTQYF. The CDR3 DNA sequence: TGTGCCAGCACTGAGGGGCTAGCGCGCACAGATACGCAGTATTTT. Filled out from reference TRBV2 and TRBJ2-3, the complete variable domain reads EPEVTQTPSHQVTQMGQEVILRCVPISNHLYFYWYRQILGQKVEFLVSFYNNEISEKSEIFDDQFSVERPDGSNFTLKIRSTKLEDSAMYFCASTEGLARTDTQYFGPGTRLTVL.

The chain combines TRBV3-1 (or the pseudogene TRBV3-2) with TRBJ1-3; D gene unclear. The CDR3 is 14 residues long. V gave up 0 bases and J gave up 8 bases, with 11 bases separating them. The germline CDR1 and CDR2 sequences are LGHDT and YNNKEL (reference sequence). CDR3 region: CASSQEGSGYTIYF. CDR3 coding DNA: TGTGCCAGCAGCCAAGAAGGAAGTGGTTACACCATATATTTT.

The gene calls are TRBV9 and TRBJ2-5, with 7 positions matching TRBD2. The CDR3 runs to 13 residues. Germline V lookup: CDR1 SGDLS, CDR2 YYNGEE. V lost 6 bases and J lost 7; bases outside the gene matches: 9. CDR3 loop: CASTVGREGTQYF. The CDR3 DNA sequence: TGTGCCAGCACCGTGGGGAGGGAGGGGACCCAGTACTTC. Variable domain in full (rest from reference TRBV9 and TRBJ2-5): DSGVTQTPKHLITATGQRVTLRCSPRSGDLSVYWYQQSLDQGLQFLIQYYNGEERAKGNILERFSAQQFPDLHSELNLSSLELGDSALYFCASTVGREGTQYFGPGTRLLVL.

The chain employs TRBV11-1 and TRBJ2-2, with no clear D. This CDR3 spans 14 amino acids. Trimming shortened V by 5 bases and J by 0 bases, and 7 bases separated the two germline ends. The germline V gene encodes CDR1 SGHAT and CDR2 FQDESV (reference sequence). The CDR3 DNA is TGTGCCAGCAGCGTACGAGCGAACACCGGGGAGCTGTTTTTT. Its protein product is CASSVRANTGELFF.

This chain links TRBV3-1 (or the pseudogene TRBV3-2) with TRBJ1-1, with D uncertain. The ends were cut back, 4 bases at V and 8 bases at J, with 20 bases in the middle. Germline CDR1 and CDR2: LGHDT and YNNKEL (reference sequence). The CDR3 extends over 15 amino acids. The CDR3 nucleotides read TGTGCCAGCAGCCCACCGGGTCAGTCCCGCCGAGAAGCTTTCTTT. Protein: CASSPPGQSRREAFF.

The J gene is TRBJ1-5, the V gene TRBV25-1; no clear D gene. Germline-derived CDR1 and CDR2 are MGHDK and SYGVNS. Trimming cost V 6 bases and J 5 bases, with 8 bases left between them. The length of the CDR3 is 12 residues. CDR3 DNA sequence: TGTGCCAGCAGATTCGAGGATCAGCCCCAGCATTTT. Protein: CASRFEDQPQHF.

The chain couples TRBV6-5 to TRBJ1-3; D call uncertain. CDR3 size: 15 residues. Germline V CDR1 and CDR2: MNHEY, SVGAGI. Trimming took off 2 bases at V and 0 bases at J, with 8 bases between the two ends. The CDR3 loop is CASSYDLGSGNTIYF. CDR3 DNA sequence: TGTGCCAGCAGTTACGACTTGGGCTCTGGAAACACCATATATTTT.